Sequencing of this T cell receptor beta chain was carried out in a study of blood T cell repertoires in COVID-19. In the authors' workflow: Estimated nucleated cell counts came from reference gene primer amplification. Generated by immunoSEQ multiplex PCR, the TCRdb table keeps only in-frame clones and is missing some. Clonal size and the V and J genes are those of that table, whereas D and trimming came from the DNA. The repertoire consists of about 160,000 clones, with 60% to 85% occurring once and the leading ten covering around 8.1%. This CDR3 contains 15 residues. The germline V and J ends were trimmed by 4 bases and 4 bases, with 17 bases remaining between them. CDR1 and CDR2 (germline): SNHLY, FYNNEI.

The receptor was derived from a woman aged 55-69 years with COVID-19, enrolled during active disease. The specimen was peripheral blood. This chain uses TRBV2 with TRBJ2-7; D might be TRBD2 (6 bases). The CDR3 DNA reads TGTGCCAGCAGTGCCCCCGAGGCAGGGAGGTACGAGCAGTACTTC. Residues: CASSAPEAGRYEQYF.